These T cell receptor beta chains were read from a single sample in a study of shared clonotypes between healthy human individuals. Repertoires were generated with immunoSEQ multiplex PCR, while TCRdb's copy carries only in-frame clones and drops some. The table lists about half a million clones, less than 85% of them singletons. The specimen sequenced was PBMCs. The source is a woman aged 35 to 49 in good health. Some clones in this sample may be carry-over from other donors' samples. CDR3s include the opening cysteine and the closing phenylalanine or tryptophan. Each record gives: clone size, V gene, J gene, D gene, CDR3 protein, CDR3 DNA. D genes are given only for firm matches. Clone sizes are given selectively: once, few, many, or a class where the clone is expanded.

size: once
V: TRBV5-1
J: TRBJ1-1
D: -
CDR3: CASSSRRNTEAFF
DNA: TGCGCCAGCAGCTCAAGACGGAACACTGAAGCTTTCTTT

size: -
V: TRBV4-1
J: TRBJ1-2
D: -
CDR3: CASSQVAGGGGYTF
DNA: TGCGCCAGCAGCCAAGTGGCCGGCGGGGGTGGCTACACCTTC

size: few
V: TRBV7-2
J: TRBJ2-3
D: -
CDR3: CASSLTPWDTQYF
DNA: TGTGCCAGCAGCTTAACCCCCTGGGATACGCAGTATTTT

size: -
V: TRBV5-1
J: TRBJ2-5
D: -
CDR3: CALFRVQGGTQYF
DNA: TGCGCCCTATTTCGGGTACAGGGAGGGACCCAGTACTTC

size: -
V: TRBV13
J: TRBJ2-1
D: TRBD2
CDR3: CASSSPGLAGGHGNEQFF
DNA: TGTGCCAGCAGCTCTCCGGGACTAGCCGGCGGGCACGGGAATGAGCAGTTCTTC

size: -
V: TRBV4-1
J: TRBJ2-1
D: TRBD2
CDR3: CASSHPPGDGRYNEQFF
DNA: TGCGCCAGCAGCCACCCACCGGGGGACGGGAGGTACAATGAGCAGTTCTTC

size: -
V: TRBV28
J: TRBJ1-1
D: -
CDR3: CASWKDPDGTEAFF
DNA: TGTGCCAGCTGGAAGGACCCGGACGGCACTGAAGCTTTCTTT

size: -
V: TRBV11-3
J: TRBJ1-1
D: -
CDR3: CASSFQGFDTEAFF
DNA: TGTGCCAGCAGCTTCCAGGGTTTTGACACTGAAGCTTTCTTT

size: few
V: TRBV27
J: TRBJ2-5
D: TRBD2
CDR3: CASSLSAGVRKKETQYF
DNA: TGTGCCAGCAGTTTATCGGCGGGAGTTCGAAAAAAAGAGACCCAGTACTTC

size: -
V: TRBV7-2
J: TRBJ2-7
D: TRBD2
CDR3: CASRGAGLAGSYEQYF
DNA: TGTGCCAGCAGGGGGGCAGGGCTAGCGGGTTCCTACGAGCAGTACTTC

size: -
V: TRBV7-9
J: TRBJ1-1
D: -
CDR3: CASSLYQSTEAFF
DNA: TGTGCCAGCAGCTTGTATCAGAGCACTGAAGCTTTCTTT

size: -
V: TRBV7-2
J: TRBJ2-7
D: -
CDR3: CASNRGGRGGWSNYEQYF
DNA: TGTGCCAGCAATAGAGGAGGCAGGGGGGGCTGGTCAAACTACGAGCAGTACTTC

size: -
V: TRBV7-8
J: TRBJ1-4
D: -
CDR3: CASKGGSSNEKLFF
DNA: TGTGCCAGCAAGGGGGGCAGTTCTAATGAAAAACTGTTTTTT

size: -
V: TRBV30
J: TRBJ2-7
D: -
CDR3: CAWSVKGLLNEQYF
DNA: TGTGCCTGGAGTGTCAAGGGGCTCCTAAACGAGCAGTACTTC

size: once
V: TRBV19
J: TRBJ2-5
D: -
CDR3: CASSRAPQETQYF
DNA: TGTGCCAGTAGTCGGGCGCCGCAAGAGACCCAGTACTTC

size: -
V: TRBV4-3
J: TRBJ2-1
D: -
CDR3: CASSQQWSEGNEQFF
DNA: TGCGCCAGCAGCCAACAGTGGTCAGAGGGCAATGAGCAGTTCTTC

size: -
V: TRBV10-3
J: TRBJ2-5
D: TRBD2
CDR3: CAIRSGRGETQYF
DNA: TGTGCCATCAGGAGCGGGAGGGGCGAGACCCAGTACTTC

size: -
V: TRBV4-1
J: TRBJ2-7
D: TRBD1
CDR3: CASSRSRDRGVDEQYF
DNA: TGCGCCAGCAGCCGAAGCCGGGACAGGGGAGTAGACGAGCAGTACTTC

size: -
V: TRBV6-1
J: TRBJ2-5
D: -
CDR3: CASSDVSGYQETQYF
DNA: TGTGCCAGCAGTGATGTTAGCGGTTACCAAGAGACCCAGTACTTC

size: -
V: TRBV5-1
J: TRBJ1-1
D: TRBD1
CDR3: CASSQGQGTEAFF
DNA: TGCGCCAGCAGCCAGGGACAGGGAACTGAAGCTTTCTTT

size: once
V: TRBV5-1
J: TRBJ2-7
D: -
CDR3: CASSLGLPGRYEQYF
DNA: TGCGCCAGCAGCTTAGGCCTCCCTGGAAGGTACGAGCAGTACTTC

size: -
V: TRBV11-2
J: TRBJ2-3
D: TRBD1
CDR3: CASSLVSRGKDTQYF
DNA: TGTGCCAGCAGCTTAGTCTCCAGGGGGAAAGATACGCAGTATTTT

size: many
V: TRBV6-5
J: TRBJ1-2
D: -
CDR3: CASQRGSTDGYTF
DNA: TGTGCCAGCCAAAGGGGTTCTACGGACGGCTACACCTTC

size: -
V: TRBV18
J: TRBJ2-7
D: -
CDR3: CASSPRPLGAGNEQYF
DNA: TGTGCCAGCTCACCACGGCCACTAGGAGCCGGAAACGAGCAGTACTTC

size: -
V: TRBV7-2
J: TRBJ2-1
D: TRBD2
CDR3: CASSFGTSGSNEQFF
DNA: TGTGCCAGCAGCTTCGGGACTAGCGGGAGTAATGAGCAGTTCTTC